This TCR beta chain emerged from a study of TIL therapy for anti-PD-1-resistant metastatic lung cancer. Overall study context: Progressing patients received lymphodepletion, expanded TIL infusion and IL-2. Median tumor PD-L1 proportion score was about 6.6%. Most patients had lung adenocarcinoma; a few tumors were EGFR-mutant, two ALK-rearranged; half smoked currently or formerly. Tumors carried a median about 1.5 non-synonymous mutations per megabase.

This sample's time point: pre-treatment sample, taken before nivolumab and TIL therapy. The libraries were made with immunoSEQ v3. The assay was immunoSEQ multiplex PCR, and TCRdb's table has in-frame clones only and misses some. Of 15,000 to 20,000 clones in the sample, about 83% were seen once. This clone has a handful of counts. The CDR3 has 10 residues. This receptor was taken from a person aged 25 to 85 with non-small cell lung cancer. Sequences were derived from blood, sampled at baseline. This chain connects TRBV21-1 to TRBJ1-1. TRBV21-1 corresponds to a pseudogene. CDR3 sequence (DNA): TGTGCCAGCAGCAAGTCGAGAGCTTTCTTT. This gives the protein CASSKSRAFF.